This is a list of T cell receptor beta chains from one sample in a study of T cells after yellow fever vaccination. TCRdb reanalysed the 5' RACE reads using MiXCR and keeps one entry per CDR3 protein. The data hold 250,000 to 400,000 distinct CDR3 sequences, with roughly 4.3% observed a single time. The sequencing used PBMCs, collected 5 days after the yellow fever booster vaccination. The receptors were gathered from a man between 18 and 35 years old who received the YFV17D yellow fever vaccine. Both conserved end residues are part of each CDR3. A D gene is named only where the DNA matches it firmly. A row's size may be missing; if present it is once, few, many or a size class.

j_gene: TRBJ2-3
v_gene: TRBV7-2
d_gene: .
len: 15
abundance: few
CDR3nt: TGTGCCAGCAGCACCCGACAGACTAGCACAGATACGCAGTATTTT
CDR3aa: CASSTRQTSTDTQYF

j_gene: TRBJ2-1
v_gene: TRBV20-1
d_gene: TRBD2
len: 17
abundance: few
CDR3nt: TGCAGTGCTAGAGATCTAGCGGGGGGTATGGTAGGCAATGAGCAGTTCTTC
CDR3aa: CSARDLAGGMVGNEQFF

j_gene: TRBJ2-5
v_gene: TRBV20-1
d_gene: .
len: 13
abundance: many
CDR3nt: TGCAGTGCCCCTTTGGGTAACCAAGAGACCCAGTACTTC
CDR3aa: CSAPLGNQETQYF

j_gene: TRBJ2-1
v_gene: TRBV20-1
d_gene: .
len: 12
abundance: many
CDR3nt: TGCAGTGCTGCCGGAGAGGGTGATGAGCAGTTCTTC
CDR3aa: CSAAGEGDEQFF

j_gene: TRBJ2-1
v_gene: TRBV4-2
d_gene: TRBD1
len: 16
abundance: many
CDR3nt: TGTGCCAGCAGCCAAGGTCGGGACAGGGTCTACAATGAGCAGTTCTTC
CDR3aa: CASSQGRDRVYNEQFF

j_gene: TRBJ1-2
v_gene: TRBV7-2
d_gene: .
len: 14
abundance: few
CDR3nt: TGTGCCAGCAGCTTAAGGAGACAGAACTATGGCTACACCTTC
CDR3aa: CASSLRRQNYGYTF

j_gene: TRBJ2-3
v_gene: TRBV5-1
d_gene: TRBD1
len: 16
abundance: .
CDR3nt: TGCGCCAGCAGGTCCTTGGGAGACAGGGGCACAGATACGCAGTATTTT
CDR3aa: CASRSLGDRGTDTQYF

j_gene: TRBJ1-2
v_gene: TRBV5-4
d_gene: TRBD1
len: 14
abundance: few
CDR3nt: TGTGCCAGCAGCTTGGCAGGGGGCTTGGATGGCTACACCTTC
CDR3aa: CASSLAGGLDGYTF

j_gene: TRBJ2-2
v_gene: TRBV19
d_gene: TRBD2
len: 14
abundance: few
CDR3nt: TGTGCCAGTAGTTGGGGACTAGCGGCCGGGGAGCTGTTTTTT
CDR3aa: CASSWGLAAGELFF

j_gene: TRBJ2-1
v_gene: TRBV7-2
d_gene: TRBD1
len: 16
abundance: .
CDR3nt: TGTGCCAGCAGCTTAGCCTGGGACAGGGCCTACAATGAGCAGTTCTTC
CDR3aa: CASSLAWDRAYNEQFF

j_gene: TRBJ2-1
v_gene: TRBV7-2
d_gene: TRBD2
len: 15
abundance: .
CDR3nt: TGTGCCAGCAGCTTAGGCCCTCTAGCGGGTCATGAGCAGTTCTTC
CDR3aa: CASSLGPLAGHEQFF

j_gene: TRBJ2-5
v_gene: TRBV29-1
d_gene: .
len: 14
abundance: many
CDR3nt: TGCAGCGTTGGTTTGCAGCTCTCCCCGGCGGCCCAGTACTTC
CDR3aa: CSVGLQLSPAAQYF

j_gene: TRBJ2-5
v_gene: TRBV15
d_gene: TRBD1
len: 16
abundance: .
CDR3nt: TGTGCCACCAGCAGACAAACAGGGGTTATTAAAGAGACCCAGTACTTC
CDR3aa: CATSRQTGVIKETQYF

j_gene: TRBJ2-7
v_gene: TRBV6-5
d_gene: TRBD2
len: 16
abundance: many
CDR3nt: TGTGCCAGCAGTTACGGCGGGGGGGCCCTAGTTTACGAGCAGTACTTC
CDR3aa: CASSYGGGALVYEQYF

j_gene: TRBJ2-3
v_gene: TRBV15
d_gene: TRBD2
len: 15
abundance: .
CDR3nt: TGTGCCACCAGCACCGGACTAGCGTTGACAGATACGCAGTATTTT
CDR3aa: CATSTGLALTDTQYF

j_gene: TRBJ2-7
v_gene: TRBV7-2
d_gene: TRBD1
len: 16
abundance: .
CDR3nt: TGTGCCAGCAGCCCACAGGGGGCGCGAAGCTCCTACGAGCAGTACTTC
CDR3aa: CASSPQGARSSYEQYF

j_gene: TRBJ2-3
v_gene: TRBV12-3/TRBV12-4
d_gene: TRBD2
len: 15
abundance: few
CDR3nt: TGTGCCAGCAGCCCACGGACTAGCGGGGGAGTTACGCAGTATTTT
CDR3aa: CASSPRTSGGVTQYF

j_gene: TRBJ1-2
v_gene: TRBV19
d_gene: .
len: 14
abundance: few
CDR3nt: TGTGCCAGTAGCGGGGACTGGAATCCTTATGGCTACACCTTC
CDR3aa: CASSGDWNPYGYTF

j_gene: TRBJ1-1
v_gene: TRBV6-1
d_gene: .
len: 13
abundance: many
CDR3nt: TGTGCCAGCAGTGAAGTGTACGGGACTGAAGCTTTCTTT
CDR3aa: CASSEVYGTEAFF

j_gene: TRBJ2-5
v_gene: TRBV7-6
d_gene: .
len: 16
abundance: .
CDR3nt: TGTGCCAGCAGCTTATATCCAGCGGAAAACCGGGAGACCCAGTACTTC
CDR3aa: CASSLYPAENRETQYF

j_gene: TRBJ1-1
v_gene: TRBV5-1
d_gene: .
len: 13
abundance: many
CDR3nt: TGCGCCAGCAGCTTGGCGGTGCGGACTGAAGCTTTCTTT
CDR3aa: CASSLAVRTEAFF

j_gene: TRBJ2-6
v_gene: TRBV9
d_gene: .
len: 12
abundance: .
CDR3nt: TGTGCCAGCAGCGATGGGGCCAACGTCCTGACTTTC
CDR3aa: CASSDGANVLTF

j_gene: TRBJ2-5
v_gene: TRBV5-1
d_gene: .
len: 13
abundance: few
CDR3nt: TGCGCCAGCAGCGTTGGGGGCGGAGAGACCCAGTACTTC
CDR3aa: CASSVGGGETQYF

j_gene: TRBJ2-1
v_gene: TRBV5-1
d_gene: TRBD2
len: 15
abundance: .
CDR3nt: TGCGCCAGCAGCTTGGTGCGGGGGGCCGGTGGTGAGAAGTTCTTC
CDR3aa: CASSLVRGAGGEKFF

j_gene: TRBJ2-5
v_gene: TRBV5-8
d_gene: .
len: 14
abundance: few
CDR3nt: TGTGCCAGCAGCTTGGTGTTCAGAAAAGAGACCCAGTACTTC
CDR3aa: CASSLVFRKETQYF

j_gene: TRBJ2-2
v_gene: TRBV19
d_gene: .
len: 12
abundance: many
CDR3nt: TGTGCCAGTAGTATAGGGACCGGGGAGCTGTTTTTT
CDR3aa: CASSIGTGELFF

j_gene: TRBJ2-1
v_gene: TRBV11-2
d_gene: .
len: 16
abundance: .
CDR3nt: TGTGCCAGCAGCCCAAATCACGGGGGAGAGTACAATGAGCAGTTCTTC
CDR3aa: CASSPNHGGEYNEQFF

j_gene: TRBJ2-1
v_gene: TRBV7-9
d_gene: .
len: 12
abundance: many
CDR3nt: TGTGCCAGCAGCTTAAGGGTTGATGAGCAGTTCTTC
CDR3aa: CASSLRVDEQFF

j_gene: TRBJ2-7
v_gene: TRBV2
d_gene: .
len: 15
abundance: .
CDR3nt: TGTGCCAGCAGGAGAGAGAGGTCCCTATCCTACGAGCAGTACTTC
CDR3aa: CASRRERSLSYEQYF

j_gene: TRBJ2-7
v_gene: TRBV12-3/TRBV12-4
d_gene: .
len: 14
abundance: .
CDR3nt: TGTGCCAGCAGTTTATATCTGAGGACAGCGAAGCAGTACTTC
CDR3aa: CASSLYLRTAKQYF

j_gene: TRBJ1-5
v_gene: TRBV7-2
d_gene: .
len: 14
abundance: .
CDR3nt: TGTGCCAGCAGCTTAAGAGGGGGAGATCAGCCCCAGCATTTT
CDR3aa: CASSLRGGDQPQHF

j_gene: TRBJ2-3
v_gene: TRBV5-1
d_gene: .
len: 17
abundance: few
CDR3nt: TGCGCCAGCAGCACGGACGGGGGAAGGAGGTACACAGATACGCAGTATTTT
CDR3aa: CASSTDGGRRYTDTQYF

j_gene: TRBJ1-1
v_gene: TRBV10-3
d_gene: TRBD1
len: 14
abundance: .
CDR3nt: TGTGCCATCAGTGAGCTGGGACAGGCTTATGAAGCTTTCTTT
CDR3aa: CAISELGQAYEAFF

j_gene: TRBJ2-4
v_gene: TRBV20-1
d_gene: .
len: 13
abundance: many
CDR3nt: TGCAGTGCTAGAGGGCCAGCTAGAAACATTCAGTACTTC
CDR3aa: CSARGPARNIQYF

j_gene: TRBJ2-1
v_gene: TRBV7-7
d_gene: .
len: 15
abundance: many
CDR3nt: TGTGCCAGCAGCCCCTGGGCGGATACCTACAATGAGCAGTTCTTC
CDR3aa: CASSPWADTYNEQFF

j_gene: TRBJ2-5
v_gene: TRBV6-5
d_gene: .
len: 15
abundance: .
CDR3nt: TGTGCCAGCAGCCCCGGGACTGTGAGTGGAGAGACCCAGTACTTC
CDR3aa: CASSPGTVSGETQYF

j_gene: TRBJ2-7
v_gene: TRBV5-1
d_gene: TRBD2
len: 19
abundance: .
CDR3nt: TGCGCCAGCAGCTTCCTGGGCGGGGGGCCTTCACTAAAGTCCTACGAGCAGTACTTC
CDR3aa: CASSFLGGGPSLKSYEQYF

j_gene: TRBJ2-7
v_gene: TRBV20-1
d_gene: TRBD2
len: 15
abundance: few
CDR3nt: TGCAGTGCTACTAGCGGGGGGGCCGGTCAGTACGAGCAGTACTTC
CDR3aa: CSATSGGAGQYEQYF

j_gene: TRBJ2-1
v_gene: TRBV7-3
d_gene: TRBD2
len: 13
abundance: many
CDR3nt: TGTGCCAGCAGCTTACCTACGGGGGGGCCGCAGTTCTTC
CDR3aa: CASSLPTGGPQFF

j_gene: TRBJ2-4
v_gene: TRBV12-3/TRBV12-4
d_gene: .
len: 19
abundance: .
CDR3nt: TGTGCCAGCAGTTTTGTAGGACGGGGACTTTTATTAGCCAAAAACATTCAGTACTTC
CDR3aa: CASSFVGRGLLLAKNIQYF

j_gene: TRBJ1-1
v_gene: TRBV9
d_gene: .
len: 13
abundance: few
CDR3nt: TGTGCCAGCAGCGTCGGTCCGAACACTGAAGCTTTCTTT
CDR3aa: CASSVGPNTEAFF